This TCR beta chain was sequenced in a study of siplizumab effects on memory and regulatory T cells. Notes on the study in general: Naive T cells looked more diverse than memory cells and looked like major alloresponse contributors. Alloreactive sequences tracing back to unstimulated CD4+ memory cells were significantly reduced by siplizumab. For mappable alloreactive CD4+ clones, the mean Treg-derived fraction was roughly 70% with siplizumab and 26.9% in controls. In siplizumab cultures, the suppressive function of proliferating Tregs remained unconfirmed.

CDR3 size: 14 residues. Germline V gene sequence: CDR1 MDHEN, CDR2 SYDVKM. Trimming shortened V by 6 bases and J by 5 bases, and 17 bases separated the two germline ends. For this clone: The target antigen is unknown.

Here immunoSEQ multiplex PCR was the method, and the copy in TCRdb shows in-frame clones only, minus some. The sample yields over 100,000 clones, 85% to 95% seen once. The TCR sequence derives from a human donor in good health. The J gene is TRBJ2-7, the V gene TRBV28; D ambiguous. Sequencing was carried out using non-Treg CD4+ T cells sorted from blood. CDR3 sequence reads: CASSLDKSLHEQYF. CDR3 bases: TGTGCCAGCAGCCTCGACAAAAGCTTGCACGAGCAGTACTTC.